The 32 T cell receptor beta chains below all came from one sample that was sequenced in a study of T cell repertoires in cytomegalovirus infection. Each CDR3 protein gets one entry after TCRdb re-called the reads with MiXCR. The table shows 750,000 to 950,000 distinct CDR3 sequences, with about 27% occurring only once. No antigen has been assigned to these receptors. Sequenced material: cultured CD8+ T cells from PBMCs, taken from culture after CMV antigen stimulation. All receptors derive from a human donor in good health (CMV status not recorded). Some clones in this sample may be carry-over from other donors' samples.

For this clonotype: One junction end does not reproduce the germline sequence, and a read error may be involved. The chain joins TRBV3-1 to TRBJ1-1; a weak D match, TRBD1 (5 bases). This CDR3 contains 12 residues. Germline lookup yields CDR1 LGHDT and CDR2 YNNKEL (reference sequence). The CDR3, as DNA: TGTGACAGCAGCCAGGGAGGAACTGAAGCTTTCTTT. Protein: CDSSQGGTEAFF.

This clonotype was counted only a few times. The V and J genes are TRBV6-6 and TRBJ1-1, with D possibly TRBD1 on 5 matching bases. The CDR3 sequence is 14 residues long. V shed 6 bases and J shed 4 bases, with 15 bases lying between them. Germline V CDR1 and CDR2: MNHNY, SVGAGI (reference sequence). As DNA, the CDR3 is TGTGCCAGCAGCCTTCACCCCGGGGCCACTGAAGCTTTCTTT. Translation: CASSLHPGATEAFF.

The V gene is TRBV11-1, the J gene TRBJ2-3; D remains ambiguous. From germline, CDR1 is SGHAT and CDR2 FQDESV (reference sequence). With 5 bases removed from V and 0 bases from J, the gap between germline ends came to 12 bases. CDR3 length equals 15 residues. CDR3 residues: CASSHPTSSTDTQYF. CDR3 sequence (DNA): TGTGCCAGCAGCCACCCGACATCTAGCACAGATACGCAGTATTTT.

This clonotype was seen more than once but under ten times. The chain employs TRBV7-8 and TRBJ2-5; TRBD2 matches at 8 bases. Germline V CDR1 and CDR2: SGHVS, FQNEAQ. This CDR3 has 17 amino acids. Trimming removed 0 bases from V and 2 bases from J; junction bases left unmatched: 8. CDR3 sequence: CASSLAPGTRVQETQYF. The CDR3, as DNA: TGTGCCAGCAGCTTAGCCCCCGGGACTAGGGTGCAAGAGACCCAGTACTTC.

This clonotype was found a few times. V gene TRBV7-3 combines with J gene TRBJ1-1; no definite D call. Trimming pared 1 base from V and 1 base from J, leaving 10 bases between. This CDR3 is 15 amino acids long. Per the germline V gene, CDR1 is SGHTA and CDR2 is FQGTGA. This CDR3 is CASSLIRVQNTEAFF. CDR3 DNA sequence: TGTGCCAGCAGCTTAATACGGGTTCAGAACACTGAAGCTTTCTTT. The full variable domain, completed using reference TRBV7-3 and TRBJ1-1, is GAGVSQTPSNKVTEKGKYVELRCDPISGHTALYWYRQSLGQGPEFLIYFQGTGAADDSGLPNDRFFAVRPEGSVSTLKIQRTERGDSAVYLCASSLIRVQNTEAFFGQGTRLTVV.

This clonotype was seen many times. The chain carries TRBV12-5 and TRBJ2-5; D gene unclear. The germline CDR1 and CDR2 sequences are LGHNT and FRNRAP. The V end lost 1 base, the J end lost 5 bases, and 14 bases lay between the germline ends. The CDR3 runs 15 residues. CDR3 region: CASGLEGYRTETQYF. The CDR3 bases are TGTGCTAGTGGTTTGGAAGGCTACAGAACGGAGACCCAGTACTTC. Supplemented by reference TRBV12-5 and TRBJ2-5, the full variable domain reads DARVTQTPRHKVTEMGQEVTMRCQPILGHNTVFWYRQTMMQGLELLAYFRNRAPLDDSGMPKDRFSAEMPDATLATLKIQPSEPRDSAVYFCASGLEGYRTETQYFGPGTRLLVL.

A few counts support this clonotype. The V and J genes are TRBV27 and TRBJ1-1, with 7 nucleotides matching TRBD1. The CDR3 has 13 residues. Germline CDR1 is MNHEY and CDR2 is SMNVEV (reference sequence). Losses at the gene ends were 10 bases for V and 4 bases for J; bases not matched to a gene: 9. CDR3 amino acids: CATRTGRGTEAFF. The CDR3 bases are TGTGCCACCCGGACAGGCCGCGGCACTGAAGCTTTCTTT.

The chain carries TRBV27 and TRBJ2-1; D possibly corresponds to TRBD2 (6 bases). Germline CDR1 is MNHEY and CDR2 is SMNVEV (reference sequence). The CDR3 sequence is 15 residues long. V dropped 7 bases and J dropped 2 bases, with 15 bases sitting between them. This chain's CDR3 is CASTKPGLTYNEQFF. The DNA for the CDR3 is TGTGCCAGCACCAAACCGGGACTCACCTACAATGAGCAGTTCTTC.

On this clonotype: A junction end diverges from the germline sequence, so it may reflect a read error. In DNA, the CDR3 is TGTCCCAGCAGTCCTGGGACAGGGTCATGGACTGAAGCTTTCTTT. Translation gives CPSSPGTGSWTEAFF. The chain couples TRBV27 to TRBJ1-1; TRBD1 agrees at 9 bases. This CDR3 is built from 15 residues. Germline values: CDR1 MNHEY, CDR2 SMNVEV (reference sequence).

This clonotype was recorded at least ten times. This chain's CDR3 is CASSPTGGYGYTF. For the CDR3, the DNA is TGTGCCAGCAGCCCAACGGGGGGGTATGGCTACACCTTC. This chain connects TRBV7-6 to TRBJ1-2, with D possibly TRBD1 on 5 matching bases. From germline, CDR1 is SGHVS and CDR2 FNYEAQ. The CDR3 runs to 13 residues. The V end lost 5 bases, the J end lost 5 bases, and 12 bases lay between the germline ends.

This clonotype was seen a few times. The chain links TRBV27 to TRBJ2-7, with a tentative D call TRBD1 (6 bases). Trimming cost V 6 bases and J 5 bases, with 14 bases left between them. The length of the CDR3 is 13 residues. CDR1 is MNHEY and CDR2 is SMNVEV in the germline V gene (reference sequence). For the CDR3, the DNA is TGTGCCAGCAGCCAATCCTCAGGGGACGAGCAGTACGTC. The encoded protein is CASSQSSGDEQYV.

This clonotype occurred a few times. The chain employs TRBV7-6 and TRBJ1-4, with TRBD1 matching over 10 bases. Germline trimming cut 5 bases from V and 10 bases from J; bases unmatched to any gene: 7. Germline lookup yields CDR1 SGHVS and CDR2 FNYEAQ. This CDR3 region has 14 residues. DNA for the CDR3: TGTGCCAGCAGCCTTGGACAGGGGGTCGGAAAACTGTTTTTT. This sequence encodes CASSLGQGVGKLFF.

Here the CDR3 DNA reads TGTGCCAGCAGCGACCAGACTAGCGGGGTACCGAACACCGGGGAGCTGTTTTTT. Its translation is CASSDQTSGVPNTGELFF. This chain links TRBV9 with TRBJ2-2, with TRBD2 matching 11 bases. Germline CDR1 and CDR2: SGDLS and YYNGEE. The trim removed 3 bases at V and 0 bases at J, leaving 7 bases unmatched. This CDR3 is built from 18 residues.

The rearrangement links TRBV4-3 to TRBJ2-3; D could derive from TRBD1 or TRBD2 (5 bases each). V gave up 1 base and J gave up 1 base, with 9 bases separating them. CDR1 is LGHNA, CDR2 YSLEER, per germline. This CDR3 is built from 15 residues. CDR3 sequence reads: CASSQGDGRTDTQYF. Here the CDR3 DNA reads TGCGCCAGCAGCCAAGGGGACGGGCGCACAGATACGCAGTATTTT.

The V gene is TRBV19, the J gene TRBJ2-1, with 10 bases matching TRBD2. Unmatched junction bases numbered 0, after V lost 0 bases and J lost 4 bases. In germline, CDR1 is LNHDA, CDR2 SQIVND (reference sequence). The CDR3 is made up of 15 amino acids. As DNA, the CDR3 is TGTGCCAGTAGTATAGATAGCGGGAGGTACAATGAGCAGTTCTTC. Translation: CASSIDSGRYNEQFF.

This clonotype was observed a handful of times. The J gene is TRBJ2-1, the V gene TRBV7-8, with unresolved D. Germline V lookup: CDR1 SGHVS, CDR2 FQNEAQ. CDR3 size: 17 residues. Trimming removed 3 bases at V and 10 bases at J, with 25 bases between. This chain's CDR3 is CASSLGSRRVVGVEQFF. CDR3 DNA sequence: TGTGCCAGCAGCTTGGGGTCACGAAGGGTGGTTGGGGTGGAGCAGTTCTTC.

The V and J genes are TRBV7-8 and TRBJ2-1, with a possible D match to TRBD1 (5 bases). V lost 1 base and J 5 bases, leaving 12 bases between the germline ends. The germline V gene has CDR1 SGHVS and CDR2 FQNEAQ. The CDR3 consists of 15 residues. CDR3 residues: CASSLVGVEDNEQFF. The CDR3 DNA reads as TGTGCCAGCAGCTTAGTAGGGGTAGAGGACAATGAGCAGTTCTTC.

This chain joins TRBV3-1 and TRBJ1-1, with D unresolved. Germline CDR1 LGHDT, CDR2 YNNKEL (reference sequence). The length of the CDR3 is 15 residues. The V end lost 3 bases, the J end lost 4 bases, and 15 bases lay between the germline ends. The chain's CDR3 is CASSHLSLRGTEAFF. CDR3 in DNA: TGTGCCAGCAGCCACCTTAGCTTACGGGGCACTGAAGCTTTCTTT.

This clonotype was seen a handful of times. The gene calls are TRBV12-3 or TRBV12-4 and TRBJ2-3; 10 nucleotides match TRBD2. Trimming cost V 0 bases and J 2 bases; bases outside gene matches: 8. The CDR3 contains 18 residues. The CDR3 is CASSLASSGGAFTDTQYF. The CDR3 nucleotides are TGTGCCAGCAGTTTAGCGTCAAGCGGGGGGGCGTTCACAGATACGCAGTATTTT.

This clonotype occurred a few times. The chain has TRBV6-5 and TRBJ2-1, with D possibly being TRBD1 (6 bases). V dropped 8 bases and J dropped 5 bases, with 13 bases sitting between them. CDR1 is MNHEY and CDR2 is SVGAGI in the germline V gene. This CDR3 comprises 13 residues. CDR3 protein: CASGTRGNNEQFF. Written as DNA, the CDR3 is TGTGCCAGCGGTACTAGGGGGAACAATGAGCAGTTCTTC.

This clonotype was seen a handful of times. The V and J genes are TRBV4-3 and TRBJ1-4; 7 bases are a match to TRBD1. Germline trimming cut 0 bases from V and 4 bases from J; bases unmatched to any gene: 2. Germline CDR1 reads LGHNA; CDR2 reads YSLEER. The CDR3 has 15 residues. CDR3 sequence: CASSQDTGDNEKLFF. Here the CDR3 DNA reads TGCGCCAGCAGCCAAGATACAGGGGATAATGAAAAACTGTTTTTT.

The J gene is TRBJ2-1, the V gene TRBV20-1, with 8 nucleotides matching TRBD2. After removal of 0 bases from V and 7 bases from J, the junction contained 11 bases not matched to a gene. CDR1 DFQATT and CDR2 SNEGSKA come from the germline V gene (reference sequence). The CDR3 consists of 16 residues. This chain's CDR3 is CSARDPSGGSVNEQFF. Here the CDR3 DNA reads TGCAGTGCTAGAGACCCGAGCGGGGGTTCGGTAAATGAGCAGTTCTTC.

In the case of this clonotype: Just one base apart from a much larger clone, this may be a read error. The chain employs TRBV7-6 and TRBJ2-3; 11 bases are a match to TRBD2. The CDR3 has 16 residues. Looked up from germline, CDR1 is SGHVS and CDR2 is FNYEAQ. In nucleotides, the CDR3 is TGTGTCAGCAGCTTAGCGGGGGGGATCTTCACAGATACGCAGTATTTT. Translating gives CVSSLAGGIFTDTQYF. The full variable domain, with the rest looked up from reference TRBV7-6 and TRBJ2-3, is GAGVSQSPRYKVTKRGQDVALRCDPISGHVSLYWYRQALGQGPEFLTYFNYEAQQDKSGLPNDRFSAERPEGSISTLTIQRTEQRDSAMYRCVSSLAGGIFTDTQYFGPGTRLTVL.

This clonotype was counted only a few times. CDR3 in DNA: TGTGCCAGCAGCTTCCCTCAGGGAGAAAGGGTCTATGGCTACACCTTC. It is translated as CASSFPQGERVYGYTF. This chain links TRBV7-9 with TRBJ1-2; maybe TRBD1 (5 bases). Germline V CDR1 and CDR2: SEHNR, FQNEAQ (reference sequence). The germline V and J ends were trimmed by 3 bases and 4 bases, with 18 bases remaining between them. The CDR3 loop spans 16 amino acids.

The chain is built from TRBV20-1 and TRBJ2-3, with 8 nucleotides matching TRBD2. Germline lookup yields CDR1 DFQATT and CDR2 SNEGSKA (reference sequence). The ends lost 3 bases at V and 0 bases at J; junction bases unmatched: 5. The CDR3 totals 15 residues. The CDR3, as DNA: TGCAGTGCTAGGAAGCGGGAGCCGAGCACAGATACGCAGTATTTT. This gives the protein CSARKREPSTDTQYF.

The gene calls are TRBV5-5 and TRBJ1-1; 8 bases fit TRBD1. V was pared by 7 bases and J by 5 bases, with 13 bases of the junction left unmatched. Germline V gives CDR1 SGHKS, CDR2 YYEKEE (reference sequence). The CDR3 sequence is 15 residues long. CDR3 sequence: CASLGQGKGGTEAFF. The CDR3 bases are TGTGCCAGCCTCGGACAGGGAAAGGGAGGTACTGAAGCTTTCTTT.

Turning to this clonotype: The junction departs from the called germline gene at one end, perhaps through a read error. This chain connects TRBV4-1 to TRBJ2-3, with TRBD1 matching over 9 bases. The CDR3 is 16 amino acids. Germline V lookup: CDR1 MGHRA, CDR2 YSYEKL. This chain's CDR3 is CASRHADRGDKDTQYF. The CDR3 nucleotides read TGCGCCAGCCGCCACGCTGACAGGGGGGACAAAGATACGCAGTATTTT.

This clonotype occurred many times. The chain combines TRBV7-9 with TRBJ2-2; unclear D gene. The CDR3 spans 14 residues. CDR1 is SEHNR, CDR2 FQNEAQ, per germline (reference sequence). V lost 6 bases and J lost 3, with 11 bases in between. The CDR3, as DNA: TGTGCCAGCAGACTACGCGGTGACACCGGGGAGCTGTTTTTT. The encoded protein is CASRLRGDTGELFF.

This chain uses TRBV6-1 with TRBJ2-3, with 9 bases aligning to TRBD1. CDR1 and CDR2 (germline): MNHNS, SASEGT. V was clipped by 8 bases and J by 3 bases; unmatched bases: 3. This CDR3 region has 13 residues. The CDR3 DNA reads as TGTGCCAGCCGGGACAGGGCGACAGATACGCAGTATTTT. Encoded protein: CASRDRATDTQYF.

This rearrangement joins TRBV5-1 to TRBJ1-2; tentative D call: TRBD1 (5 bases). Germline CDR1 is SGHRS and CDR2 is YFSETQ. The CDR3 contains 12 residues. The V end lost 6 bases, the J end lost 7 bases, and 13 bases lay between the germline ends. The CDR3 region is CASTSGGVGYTF. The CDR3 region has the DNA TGCGCCAGCACCTCTGGAGGGGTTGGCTACACCTTC.

In its sample, this clonotype was seen many times. The chain has TRBV7-8 and TRBJ2-3; 9 bases are shared with TRBD2. The germline V gene encodes CDR1 SGHVS and CDR2 FQNEAQ. After removal of 5 bases from V and 4 bases from J, the junction contained 7 bases not matched to a gene. This CDR3 is 15 amino acids long. DNA of the CDR3: TGTGCCAGCAGCCCCAGCGGGGGGTTTGCAGATACGCAGTATTTT. It is translated as CASSPSGGFADTQYF.

The chain combines TRBV7-4 with TRBJ1-5; D ambiguous. V lost 2 bases, J lost 5 bases, and 16 bases lay in between. The CDR3 is 16 residues long. Germline V gives CDR1 SGHVT, CDR2 SQSDAQ. The CDR3 bases are TGTGCCAGCAGCTTACGTTGGGCCCTTAGGGATCAGCCCCAGCATTTT. Its protein product is CASSLRWALRDQPQHF.